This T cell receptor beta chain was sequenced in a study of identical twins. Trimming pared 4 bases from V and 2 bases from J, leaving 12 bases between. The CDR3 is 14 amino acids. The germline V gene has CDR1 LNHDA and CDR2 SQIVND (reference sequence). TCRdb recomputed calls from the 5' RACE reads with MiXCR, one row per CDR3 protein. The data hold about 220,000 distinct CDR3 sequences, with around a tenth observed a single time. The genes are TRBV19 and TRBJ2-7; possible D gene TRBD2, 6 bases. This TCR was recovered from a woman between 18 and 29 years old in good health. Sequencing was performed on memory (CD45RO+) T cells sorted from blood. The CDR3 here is CASSTGLVPYEQYF. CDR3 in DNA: TGTGCCAGTAGTACGGGACTCGTTCCCTACGAGCAGTACTTC.